The T cell receptor beta chain described here comes from a study of beta chain features in type 1 diabetes (dated by TCRdb to about 2018). About the study as a whole: Mean age, gender distribution, total cell number and subset yield did not differ between patients and healthy donors. A total of roughly 100 million sorted cells were examined across all samples, and RNA yield correlated strongly with the number of cells per subset. The study compared TCRB repertoires of sorted circulating CD4+ T cell subsets between recently diagnosed type 1 diabetes patients and matched healthy donors. Naive and central memory subsets were obtained from all 30 or so donors, but regulatory and stem cell-like memory subsets were isolated from only 8 patients and about 8 healthy donors. What the study reported, not specific to this receptor: A moderate but significant shortening of TCRB CDR3 length was observed in type 1 diabetes patients in all four CD4+ subsets. Naive, central memory and regulatory TCRB repertoires appeared to be more similar among patients than among healthy donors. Because cDNA was sequenced instead of genomic DNA, activated cells with high expression could be over-represented, although the groups did not differ in activation or CD3 levels. HLA sub-analyses involved small numbers of individuals, so any influence of HLA type on TCRB rearrangement remained unresolved. At VDJ recombination sites, type 1 diabetes patients had fewer insertions and more deleted nucleotides, which implies abnormalities in thymic rearrangement. Shorter templates might have been favored by PCR, but patient and control samples were amplified and corrected together, so both groups would have been affected equally by any skew.

The CDR3 starts with the cysteine, ends with the phenylalanine, and has 15 residues. The CDR3 DNA has 45 bases and is translated from base 1. In the germline V gene, CDR1 corresponds to SGDLS and CDR2 to YYNGEE. From V the trimming removes 4 bases and from J it removes 7 bases, while the gene matches leave 6 bases of the junction unaccounted for. A single peripheral blood draw of about 120 mL on average was collected from each donor into heparinised tubes. Using a panel that included CD45RO, CCR7, CD25, CD127, CD95 and CD27, naive, central memory, regulatory and stem cell-like memory CD4+ T cells were sorted on a BD FACSAria II. Purity was above 98% for every sorted population. PBMCs were separated immediately by Lymphoprep density gradient centrifugation and were stained directly, without being cultured. To minimize batch effects, samples were stained and sorted in pairs, one healthy donor with one patient per experiment.

The entire isolated RNA was reverse transcribed using the High Capacity cDNA Reverse Transcription Kit, and thus expressed TCRB transcripts were sequenced. Deep immunoSEQ sequencing was applied to naive, central memory and regulatory T cell samples, giving an average of about 3.6 million total reads per sample. Sorted cells were lysed in RLT buffer, and RNA was extracted using DNase-treated RNeasy Micro or Mini kits according to cell number. To prevent cross-contamination, each cell subset was processed individually, whereas patient and healthy donor samples were processed jointly. The immunoSEQ multiplex PCR was used to amplify TCRB sequences from cDNA, yielding 87-bp fragments that span the CDR3 region. Sequencing of the amplicons was performed on the Illumina HiSeq platform. In the original analysis: PCR bias was corrected computationally using synthetic template baselines, and reads within Hamming distance 2 were collapsed, with unmergeable singletons discarded. By aligning reads against IMGT, V, D and J genes, CDR3 length, and insertions or deletions at six rearrangement sites were assigned. Within each subset, clonotype counts were normalized to the number of sorted cells before true diversity and Gini coefficients were calculated with the tcR R package. The overlap coefficient, calculated on TCRB nucleotide sequences, was used to measure repertoire sharing. Out-of-frame TCRB sequences from naive cells were analyzed as a proxy for the pre-selection repertoire. TCRdb took this table from immuneACCESS and kept in-frame rearrangements with V and J called. Such tables lack part of the clones; where checked against another copy, unresolved V genes explain under half of the gap, and the rest is unexplained. D and trimming were read from the DNA, whereas the V and J calls and clone size are those reported in that table. For this sample there are hundreds of thousands of clones; under 13% appear just once. The ten largest clonotypes hold around 0.015% of the sample.

Note on this clone: Its antigen remains undetermined. Per-nucleotide qualities are absent, and no much larger clonotype sits a single base away.

The material sequenced was naive CD4+ T cells from blood. Per the publication, the cell subset or site label means: true naive CD4+ T cells. Recombination connected TRBV9 to TRBJ2-1; 12 bases in between match TRBD2. This receptor was taken from a man aged 25-40 years with type 1 diabetes. CDR3 sequence: CASSPRTSGGNEQFF. The DNA sequence is given as TGTGCCAGCAGCCCTCGTACTAGCGGGGGGAATGAGCAGTTCTTC.